Each of the 15 T cell receptor beta chains below was sequenced from the same sample in a study of regulatory T cells in long-lasting Graves disease. Noted time point: newly diagnosed GD, antithyroid drugs for less than 3 months. PBMCs provided the RNA from which the TCR library was made. Arm-PCR of CDR3 regions with iRepertoire HTBI primers generated TCR beta libraries. Each CDR3 protein is one row after TCRdb ran MiXCR on the multiplex PCR reads. The table includes approximately 350,000 distinct CDR3 sequences, roughly a sixth detected once. The sample was also linked to a second study, of T cells in Graves' hyperthyroidism and ophthalmopathy.

This specimen was peripheral blood mononuclear cells (PBMCs), taken at new diagnosis, from a patient treated with antithyroid drugs. These receptors all come from a man aged 40-50 years with Graves disease.

The gene calls are TRBV7-9 and TRBJ2-3; 9 nucleotides line up with TRBD1. Trimming cost V 3 bases and J 4 bases; bases outside gene matches: 14. This CDR3 is built from 18 residues. Germline lookup yields CDR1 SEHNR and CDR2 FQNEAQ (reference sequence). Here the CDR3 reads CASSLAGTGKKPADTQYF. The CDR3 DNA follows: TGTGCCAGCAGCTTGGCCGGGACAGGGAAGAAGCCAGCAGATACGCAGTATTTT.

The table lists this clonotype with many counts. The rearrangement uses TRBV5-5 and TRBJ2-3, with no clear D. CDR1 SGHKS and CDR2 YYEKEE come from the germline V gene (reference sequence). The CDR3 has 12 residues. V lost 4 bases and J lost 6, with 9 bases in between. CDR3 region: CASSPRRDTQYF. The CDR3 DNA is TGTGCCAGCAGCCCAAGAAGGGATACGCAGTATTTT.

There are many counts of this clonotype. V is TRBV25-1 and J is TRBJ2-1, with TRBD1 matching over 7 bases. This CDR3 contains 16 residues. V was pared by 4 bases and J by 2 bases, with 8 bases of the junction left unmatched. CDR1 is MGHDK, CDR2 SYGVNS, per germline. The CDR3 DNA reads TGTGCCAGCAGTGCCGCTCACGGGACAGCCTACAATGAGCAGTTCTTC. Encoded protein: CASSAAHGTAYNEQFF.

This clonotype occurred many times. The chain employs TRBV5-1 and TRBJ2-3, with D unresolved. The V gene lost 3 bases and the J gene lost 0 bases, with 8 bases spanning the gap. Germline CDR1 is SGHRS and CDR2 is YFSETQ. The CDR3 has 14 residues. The CDR3 here is CASSSSQSTDTQYF. DNA of the CDR3: TGCGCCAGCAGCTCTTCCCAAAGCACAGATACGCAGTATTTT.

This clonotype was seen many times. The chain uses TRBV7-9 and TRBJ1-1; unclear D gene. V lost 0 bases and J 0 bases, leaving 17 bases between the germline ends. CDR1 SEHNR and CDR2 FQNEAQ come from the germline V gene (reference sequence). This CDR3 has 18 amino acids. The CDR3 coding sequence is TGTGCCAGCAGCTTAGCCGGGCGGCTGACGGGATTGAACACTGAAGCTTTCTTT. Amino acid sequence: CASSLAGRLTGLNTEAFF.

In this sample, this clonotype turned up many times. A junction boundary mismatches the germline segment, possibly from a read error. The chain uses TRBV5-1 and TRBJ1-1; TRBD1 matches 7 bases. CDR3 length: 15 residues. Germline CDR1 and CDR2: SGHRS and YFSETQ. DNA for the CDR3: TGCGCCAGCAGCTTGACGACAGGGTCGGGCACTGAAGCTCTCTTT. Its protein is CASSLTTGSGTEALF.

This clonotype was observed a handful of times. V gene TRBV7-2 combines with J gene TRBJ2-1; 9 positions agree with TRBD2. This CDR3 has 14 residues. V trimming: 3 bases; J trimming: 6 bases; junction bases outside the gene matches: 3. Germline assignment: CDR1 SGHTA and CDR2 FQGNSA. In DNA form, the CDR3 reads TGTGCCAGCAGCTTCCTAGCGGGGCTCAATGAGCAGTTCTTC. Translating gives CASSFLAGLNEQFF.

CDR3 in amino acids: CASSIRRGGYEQYF. In DNA, the CDR3 is TGTGCCAGTAGTATACGGCGGGGGGGTTACGAGCAGTACTTC. The chain recombines TRBV19 with TRBJ2-7, with 9 bases that match TRBD2. The CDR3 runs 14 residues. The V segment lost 2 bases and the J segment 4 bases; nucleotides outside the gene matches: 3. CDR1 LNHDA and CDR2 SQIVND come from the germline V gene (reference sequence).

This clonotype was recorded a few times. This chain uses TRBV5-4 with TRBJ2-1; TRBD1 might be the D (6 bases). CDR3 length equals 15 residues. Deletions cut 0 bases from V and 6 bases from J, with 13 bases between. The germline V gene has CDR1 SGHNT and CDR2 YYREEE (reference sequence). Written as DNA, the CDR3 is TGTGCCAGCAGCTTGGGAGAGGGGGTTTCCAATGAGCAGTTCTTC. It encodes CASSLGEGVSNEQFF.

This clonotype was detected ten times or more. This rearrangement joins TRBV28 to TRBJ2-2, with D possibly matching TRBD1 (6 bases). CDR1 is MDHEN, CDR2 SYDVKM, per germline. Trimming cost V 6 bases and J 2 bases, with 19 bases left between them. This CDR3 spans 17 amino acids. The CDR3: CASSVNPRTDNTGELFF. In DNA, the CDR3 is TGTGCCAGCAGCGTTAACCCGCGGACAGATAACACCGGGGAGCTGTTTTTT.

Ten or more counts support this clonotype. The J gene is TRBJ1-1, the V gene TRBV30; possibly TRBD1 for D (5 bases). Germline loops: CDR1 GTSNPN, CDR2 SVGIG (reference sequence). The CDR3 extends over 14 amino acids. V was clipped by 3 bases and J by 1 base, with 12 bases between them. CDR3 coding DNA: TGTGCCTGGAGGGGTTGGGGACGGAACACTGAAGCTTTCTTT. It encodes CAWRGWGRNTEAFF.

Many counts were recorded for this clonotype. The chain carries TRBV6-2 or TRBV6-3 and TRBJ2-7, with D perhaps matching TRBD2 (5 bases). V was clipped by 0 bases and J by 6 bases, with 18 bases between them. This CDR3 is built from 16 residues. CDR1 and CDR2 (germline): MNHEY, SVGEGT. The CDR3 nucleotides are TGTGCCAGCAGTTACTCGATCGTTCGGGATTTAGGCGAGCAGTACTTC. Its translation is CASSYSIVRDLGEQYF.

In its sample, this clonotype was seen many times. CDR3 DNA sequence: TGTGCCAGCAGTTACTCGAGAGGAAGAGGGAACACTGAAGCTTTCTTT. Its protein is CASSYSRGRGNTEAFF. V is TRBV6-2 or TRBV6-3 and J is TRBJ1-1; the D is unclear. Germline V lookup: CDR1 MNHEY, CDR2 SVGEGT. The CDR3 is made up of 16 amino acids. V dropped 0 bases and J dropped 1 base, with 12 bases sitting between them.

The gene calls are TRBV2 and TRBJ2-1; 8 positions agree with TRBD1. The CDR3 consists of 15 residues. The germline V gene has CDR1 SNHLY and CDR2 FYNNEI. Losses at the gene ends were 4 bases for V and 8 bases for J; bases not matched to a gene: 10. This CDR3 reads CASSGGRGREDEQFF. In DNA, the CDR3 is TGTGCCAGCAGTGGAGGCAGGGGGCGTGAAGATGAGCAGTTCTTC.

This clonotype was seen many times. This chain uses TRBV10-2 with TRBJ1-6, with D perhaps TRBD1 (6 bases). Germline V CDR1 and CDR2: WSHSY, SAAADI. The CDR3 is 14 amino acids. Trimming shortened V by 6 bases and J by 4 bases, and 10 bases separated the two germline ends. CDR3 DNA sequence: TGCGCCAGCAGAGGGACATCATATAATTCACCCCTCCACTTT. Its translation: CASRGTSYNSPLHF.